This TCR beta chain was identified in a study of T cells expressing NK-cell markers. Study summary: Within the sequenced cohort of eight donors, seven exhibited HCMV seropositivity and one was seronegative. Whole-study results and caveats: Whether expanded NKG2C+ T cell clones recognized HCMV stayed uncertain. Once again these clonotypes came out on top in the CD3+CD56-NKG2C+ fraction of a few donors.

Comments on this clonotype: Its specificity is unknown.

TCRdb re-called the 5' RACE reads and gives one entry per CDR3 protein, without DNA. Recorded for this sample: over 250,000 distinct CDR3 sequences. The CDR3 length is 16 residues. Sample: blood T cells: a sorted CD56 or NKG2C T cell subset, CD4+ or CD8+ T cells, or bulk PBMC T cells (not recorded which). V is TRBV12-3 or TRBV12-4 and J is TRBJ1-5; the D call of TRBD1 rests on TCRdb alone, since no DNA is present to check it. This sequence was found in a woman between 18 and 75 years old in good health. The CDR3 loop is CASSVPNRDSNQPQHF.